Shown below are 11 T cell receptor beta chains from a single sample sequenced in a study of Graves' ophthalmopathy and Graves' hyperthyroidism. RNA transcripts were the source from which TCR beta CDR3 regions were amplified. After a first-round RT-PCR with HTBI primers, a second-round multiplex PCR was run. TCRdb independently ran MiXCR on the multiplex PCR reads; one entry per CDR3 protein. This sample has around 1.1 million distinct CDR3 sequences; 35% to 45% occur once, and the top ten carry 8.5% to 14%. Sequenced input: peripheral blood or thyroid tissue (not recorded which). Receptor source: an adult man with Graves' hyperthyroidism.

The chain recombines TRBV5-1 with TRBJ2-5; D remains unclear. Germline-derived CDR1 and CDR2 are SGHRS and YFSETQ. Deletions cut 4 bases from V and 3 bases from J, with 16 bases between. This CDR3 has 15 residues. CDR3 region: CASSREALPEETQYF. CDR3 nucleotide sequence: TGCGCCAGCAGCCGAGAGGCCCTACCGGAAGAGACCCAGTACTTC.

V gene TRBV7-8 combines with J gene TRBJ2-6, with a tentative D call TRBD2 (6 bases). In germline, CDR1 is SGHVS, CDR2 FQNEAQ. The CDR3 covers 19 residues. The germline V and J ends were trimmed by 3 bases and 2 bases, with 20 bases remaining between them. CDR3 DNA: TGTGCCAGCAGCTTGCAAACGACCGGAGGGAGACCTGGGGCCAACGTCCTGACTTTC. Its translation: CASSLQTTGGRPGANVLTF.

This clonotype showed up many times. The rearrangement joins TRBV11-2 to TRBJ2-7, with D perhaps matching TRBD1 (6 bases). The germline V gene encodes CDR1 SGHAT and CDR2 FQNNGV. The CDR3 loop spans 14 amino acids. V dropped 4 bases and J dropped 2 bases, with 12 bases sitting between them. The CDR3 DNA reads as TGTGCCAGCAGCTACCGACAGGTTACCTACGAGCAGTACTTC. It is translated as CASSYRQVTYEQYF.

The chain joins TRBV10-3 to TRBJ2-7; 9 nucleotides line up with TRBD1. Germline lookup yields CDR1 ENHRY and CDR2 SYGVKD. This CDR3 has 16 amino acids. Trimming cost V 0 bases and J 3 bases; bases outside gene matches: 6. This CDR3 is CAISESPGQGYYEQYF. In nucleotides, the CDR3 is TGTGCCATCAGTGAGTCCCCGGGACAGGGATACTACGAGCAGTACTTC.

This clonotype came up many times. The rearrangement links TRBV20-1 to TRBJ2-2, with TRBD1 identical over 9 bases. Germline V gives CDR1 DFQATT, CDR2 SNEGSKA (reference sequence). V shed 1 base and J 7 bases; nucleotides not matched to a gene: 1. The CDR3 is made up of 13 amino acids. The CDR3 here is CSARGQGGGELFF. The DNA for the CDR3 is TGCAGTGCTAGAGGACAGGGGGGCGGGGAGCTGTTTTTT.

This clonotype was observed at least ten times. The V and J genes are TRBV7-9 and TRBJ1-1, with D tentatively TRBD1 (5 bases). Germline CDR1 is SEHNR and CDR2 is FQNEAQ (reference sequence). The CDR3 length is 11 residues. V lost 7 bases and J 7 bases, leaving 10 bases between the germline ends. CDR3 residues: CASKGPDEAFF. The CDR3 nucleotides are TGTGCCAGCAAGGGGCCTGATGAAGCTTTCTTT.

The rearrangement links TRBV6-1 to TRBJ1-1, with 8 bases that match TRBD1. Germline CDR1 reads MNHNS; CDR2 reads SASEGT. The CDR3 length is 11 residues. V was clipped by 6 bases and J by 11 bases; unmatched bases: 5. CDR3 DNA sequence: TGTGCCAGCAGCCTCGACAGGGGCGCTTTCTTT. Translated: CASSLDRGAFF.

The chain combines TRBV27 with TRBJ2-7; D possibly uses TRBD1 or TRBD2 (5 bases each). This CDR3 spans 15 amino acids. Trimming left V 7 bases short and J 0 bases short, with 16 bases between. CDR1 MNHEY and CDR2 SMNVEV come from the germline V gene (reference sequence). CDR3 sequence: CASNPTGTPSYEQYF. The CDR3 region has the DNA TGTGCCAGCAACCCAACCGGGACCCCCTCCTACGAGCAGTACTTC.

The chain carries TRBV7-6 and TRBJ2-2; 13 bases match TRBD2. Germline V lookup: CDR1 SGHVS, CDR2 FNYEAQ. Trimming removed 5 bases from V and 5 bases from J; junction bases left unmatched: 11. The CDR3 spans 18 residues. The CDR3 DNA reads as TGTGCCAGCAGCCCTCAACTAGCGGGAGGGCCTCGTACCGGGGAGCTGTTTTTT. Translating it yields CASSPQLAGGPRTGELFF.

The gene calls are TRBV15 and TRBJ2-5; 14 bases map to TRBD2. Germline trimming cut 4 bases from V and 9 bases from J; bases unmatched to any gene: 10. Germline V gene lookup returns CDR1 LNHNV and CDR2 YYDKDF (reference sequence). This CDR3 is 16 amino acids long. The CDR3 DNA sequence: TGTGCCACCAGCAAAAGACTAGCGGGGGGGTCGGAGGCCCAGTACTTC. It translates to CATSKRLAGGSEAQYF.

The chain links TRBV5-1 to TRBJ1-1, with TRBD1 as a possible D gene (6 bases). The CDR3 totals 15 residues. Trimming removed 0 bases at V and 3 bases at J, with 12 bases between. Germline V gene sequence: CDR1 SGHRS, CDR2 YFSETQ. The CDR3 reads CASSLGVQGDTEAFF. As DNA, the CDR3 is TGCGCCAGCAGCTTGGGCGTACAGGGTGACACTGAAGCTTTCTTT.